This record looks at one T cell receptor beta chain sequence and its context. The antigen remains unidentified. The data belong to a study of T cells in Graves' hyperthyroidism and ophthalmopathy. Study-level points and caveats: Researchers report that a 13 V-J model separated ophthalmopathy from stable hyperthyroidism.

V was shortened by 0 bases and J by 5 bases, with 8 bases between the two germline ends. The V gene's germline CDR1 is LGHNT and CDR2 FRNRAP. This CDR3 is built from 13 residues. The study included ophthalmopathy patients with Clinical Activity Score at least 3, NOSPECS grade at least 4 and duration under 3 months. Lactation, pregnancy, other autoimmune disease or uncontrolled infection led to exclusion of patients. In making diagnoses, clinical symptoms, serum thyroxine and TRAb, thyroid ultrasound and orbital computed tomography were all used. The source material, RNA transcripts, was used to amplify TCR beta CDR3 regions. When the TCR CDR3 underwent first-round RT-PCR, the HTBI primer set was used. TCRdb fed the multiplex PCR reads into MiXCR, producing one record per CDR3 protein. The repertoire has about 600,000 distinct CDR3 sequences, 13% to 15% of them found once; the top ten carry 7.1%.

This chain uses TRBV12-5 with TRBJ2-7, with D unresolved. Sequenced: blood. The origin of this receptor is a woman between 18 and 29 years old with Graves' ophthalmopathy. The CDR3 spells CASGLVLRDEQYF. CDR3 sequence (DNA): TGTGCTAGTGGTTTGGTACTTCGGGACGAGCAGTACTTC.